This TCR beta chain is drawn from a study of T cell repertoires in cytomegalovirus infection. TCRdb re-called the reads with MiXCR, one entry per CDR3 protein. The sample yields 150,000 to 200,000 distinct CDR3 sequences, roughly 9.8% seen once. This clonotype was recorded at least ten times. Its target is not known. Study-level findings and limits: Individuals carrying CMV plus the relevant HLA were identified by cumulative frequency of public TCR beta families.

V was trimmed by 3 bases and J by 4 bases, leaving 6 bases between them. Germline V lookup: CDR1 SGHTA, CDR2 FQGNSA. The CDR3 totals 13 residues. The chain has TRBV7-2 and TRBJ1-4, with D unresolved. The sample comprised PBMCs. This TCR was sampled from a human donor in good health (CMV status not recorded). Some clones in this sample may be carry-over from other donors' samples. The CDR3 reads CASSFRNNEKLFF. CDR3 DNA: TGTGCCAGCAGCTTTCGGAATAATGAAAAACTGTTTTTT.